The clone carrying this T cell receptor beta chain was found many times. The antigen remains unidentified. Diagnostic decisions used clinical symptoms, serum thyroxine and TRAb, thyroid ultrasound and orbital computed tomography. This entry is derived from a study of T cells in Graves' hyperthyroidism and ophthalmopathy. Study findings and constraints: The model identified upcoming ophthalmopathy a median approximately 6.5 months ahead of onset.

CDR1 SGHTA and CDR2 FQGNSA come from the germline V gene. V trimming: 5 bases; J trimming: 1 base; junction bases outside the gene matches: 17. This CDR3 is 19 amino acids long. Researchers amplified the TCR beta CDR3 regions from RNA transcripts. The HTBI set primed first-round TCR CDR3 RT-PCR. TCRdb itself ran the multiplex PCR reads through MiXCR, one entry per CDR3 protein. The sample has around 700,000 distinct CDR3 sequences; about 35% are singletons. This receptor was identified in a woman between 40 and 50 years old with Graves' hyperthyroidism. This sequence joins TRBV7-2 and TRBJ2-5, with 9 bases matching TRBD1. Material: blood. CDR3 DNA: TGTGCCAGCAGCCCGAGGAGGGGACAGGGCCGCACTATCCAAGAGACCCAGTACTTC. Translation: CASSPRRGQGRTIQETQYF. The whole variable domain, filled in from reference TRBV7-2 and TRBJ2-5, reads GAGVSQSPSNKVTEKGKDVELRCDPISGHTALYWYRQSLGQGLEFLIYFQGNSAPDKSGLPSDRFSAERTGGSVSTLTIQRTQQEDSAVYLCASSPRRGQGRTIQETQYFGPGTRLLVL.